This TCR beta chain was captured by sequencing in a study of neurological immune-mediated disorders. The cDNA was produced through 5'RACE with 10-nucleotide random UMIs. MiXCR, applied by TCRdb to the 5' RACE reads, yields one record per CDR3 protein. This table holds approximately 60,000 distinct CDR3 sequences, more than 4% found once. The CDR3 spans 14 residues. From germline, CDR1 is MDHEN and CDR2 SYDVKM. V was cut by 4 bases and J by 4 bases, with 12 bases left in between. In this sample, this clonotype turned up many times. The sequencing input was PBMCs. The receptor was derived from a man over 45 with multiple sclerosis. The J gene is TRBJ2-3, the V gene TRBV28, with D uncertain. CDR3 in DNA: TGTGCCAGCAGTTCGTCTTCGGCTCCAGATACGCAGTATTTT. The encoded protein is CASSSSSAPDTQYF.